The present T cell receptor (beta chain) was sequenced within a study of coeliac disease. This clone has a handful of counts. Sequencing used immunoSEQ multiplex PCR; TCRdb keeps in-frame clones, though not all of them. Among over 2,000 clones listed, 70% to 75% were seen once. The clonotype was recovered from a human donor without celiac disease. Sample: lymphocytes from the gut lamina propria.

The DNA for the CDR3 is TGTGCCAGCACACGCTTCGGAGGCGGAAACACTGAAGCTTTCTTT. Encoded protein: CASTRFGGGNTEAFF. V gene TRBV2 combines with J gene TRBJ1-1; no firm D call. There are 15 residues in the CDR3. Germline V lookup: CDR1 SNHLY, CDR2 FYNNEI. The V and J ends lost 7 bases and 2 bases respectively, with 17 bases between them.